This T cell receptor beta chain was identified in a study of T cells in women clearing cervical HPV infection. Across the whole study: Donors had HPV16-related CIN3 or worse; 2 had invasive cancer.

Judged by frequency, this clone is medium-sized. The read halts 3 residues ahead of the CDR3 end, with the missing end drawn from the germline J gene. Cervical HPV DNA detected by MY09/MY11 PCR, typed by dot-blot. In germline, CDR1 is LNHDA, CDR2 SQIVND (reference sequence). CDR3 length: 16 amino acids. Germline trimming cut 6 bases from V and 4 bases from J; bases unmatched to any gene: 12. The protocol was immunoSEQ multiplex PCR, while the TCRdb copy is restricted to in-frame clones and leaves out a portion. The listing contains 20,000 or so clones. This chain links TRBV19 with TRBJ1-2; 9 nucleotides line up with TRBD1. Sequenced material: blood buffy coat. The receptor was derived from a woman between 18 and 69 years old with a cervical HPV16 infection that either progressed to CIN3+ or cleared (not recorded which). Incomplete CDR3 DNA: TGTGCCAGTAGATTGGACAGGGGAATTGGGAGCTATGGC. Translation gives CASRLDRGIGSYG. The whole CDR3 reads CASRLDRGIGSYGYTF.